This T cell receptor (beta chain) was sequenced during a study of blood T cell repertoires in COVID-19. Overall study: Italy, Spain and the United States were the sources of the convalescent and acute COVID-19 samples.

The germline V gene has CDR1 SGDLS and CDR2 YYNGEE. Trimming removed 4 bases at V and 0 bases at J, with 14 bases between. The CDR3 sequence is 16 residues long. Data came from immunoSEQ multiplex PCR; TCRdb stores just in-frame clones and leaves some out. Of approximately 76,000 clones listed, 88% are singletons. The rearrangement uses TRBV9 and TRBJ1-3; tentative D call: TRBD1 (5 bases). The sample consisted of peripheral blood. This TCR was recovered from a human donor in a cohort sampled during active COVID-19. This CDR3 reads CASSPQPQVSGNTIYF. DNA of the CDR3: TGTGCCAGCAGCCCTCAACCACAGGTCTCTGGAAACACCATATATTTT.